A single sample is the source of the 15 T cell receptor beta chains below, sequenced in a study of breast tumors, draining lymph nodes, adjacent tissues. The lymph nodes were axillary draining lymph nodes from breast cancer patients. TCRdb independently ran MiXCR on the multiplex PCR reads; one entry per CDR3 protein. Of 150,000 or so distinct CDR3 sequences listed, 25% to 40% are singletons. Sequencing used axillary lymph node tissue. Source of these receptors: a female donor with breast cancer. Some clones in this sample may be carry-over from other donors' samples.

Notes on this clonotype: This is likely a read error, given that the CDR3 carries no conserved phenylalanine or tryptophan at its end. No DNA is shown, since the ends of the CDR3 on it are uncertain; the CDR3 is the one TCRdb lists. The CDR3: CASTGTGGQGERYL. The chain combines TRBV7-9 with TRBJ2-7; TRBD1 is the table's D call and was not checked against the DNA. 14 amino acids form the CDR3, both terminal residues included. The germline CDR1 and CDR2 sequences are SEHNR and FQNEAQ (reference sequence).

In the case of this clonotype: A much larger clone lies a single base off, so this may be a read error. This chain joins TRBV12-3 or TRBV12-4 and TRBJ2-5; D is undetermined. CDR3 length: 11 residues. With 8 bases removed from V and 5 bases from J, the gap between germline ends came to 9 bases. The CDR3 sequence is CASACGETQYF. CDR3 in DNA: TGTGCCAGCGCTTGCGGCGAGACCCAGTACTTC.

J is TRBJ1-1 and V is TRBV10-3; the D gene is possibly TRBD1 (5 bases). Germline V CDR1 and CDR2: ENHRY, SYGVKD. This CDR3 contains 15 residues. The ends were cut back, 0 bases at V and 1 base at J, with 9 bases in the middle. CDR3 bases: TGTGCCATCAGTGAGTCCGGTGGGGGGAACACTGAAGCTTTCTTT. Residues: CAISESGGGNTEAFF.

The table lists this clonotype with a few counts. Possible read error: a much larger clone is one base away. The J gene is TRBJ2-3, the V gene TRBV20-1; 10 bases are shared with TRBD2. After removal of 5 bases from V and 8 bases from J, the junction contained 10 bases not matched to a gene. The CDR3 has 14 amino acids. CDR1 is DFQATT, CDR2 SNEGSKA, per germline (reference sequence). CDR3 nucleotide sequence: TGCAGTGCTGCTAGCGGGAGATCTGTAGCTACGCAGTATTTT. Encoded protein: CSAASGRSVATQYF.

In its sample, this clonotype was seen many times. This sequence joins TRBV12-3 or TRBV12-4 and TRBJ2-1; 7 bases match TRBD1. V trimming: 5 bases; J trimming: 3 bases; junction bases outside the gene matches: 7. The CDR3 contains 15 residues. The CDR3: CASSPRAGGYNEQFF. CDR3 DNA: TGTGCCAGCAGTCCTAGGGCAGGGGGCTACAATGAGCAGTTCTTC.

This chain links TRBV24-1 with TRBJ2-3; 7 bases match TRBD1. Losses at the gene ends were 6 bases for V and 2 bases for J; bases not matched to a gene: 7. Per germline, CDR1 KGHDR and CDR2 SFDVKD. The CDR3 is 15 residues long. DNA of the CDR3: TGTGCCACCAGTAACCGGGACAGTCCCACAGATACGCAGTATTTT. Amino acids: CATSNRDSPTDTQYF.

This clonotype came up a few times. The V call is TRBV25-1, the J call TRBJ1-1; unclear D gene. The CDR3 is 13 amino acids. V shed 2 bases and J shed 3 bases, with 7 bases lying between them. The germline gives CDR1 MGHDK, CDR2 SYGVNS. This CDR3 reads CASSELGYTEAFF. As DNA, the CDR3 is TGTGCCAGCAGTGAACTGGGTTACACTGAAGCTTTCTTT.

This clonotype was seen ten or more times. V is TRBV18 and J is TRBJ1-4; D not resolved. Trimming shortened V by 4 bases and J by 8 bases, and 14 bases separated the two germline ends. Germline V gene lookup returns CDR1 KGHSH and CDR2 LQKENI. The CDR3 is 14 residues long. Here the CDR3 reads CASSLVGLSEKLFF. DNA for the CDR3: TGTGCCAGCTCACTTGTAGGGCTGAGCGAAAAACTGTTTTTT.

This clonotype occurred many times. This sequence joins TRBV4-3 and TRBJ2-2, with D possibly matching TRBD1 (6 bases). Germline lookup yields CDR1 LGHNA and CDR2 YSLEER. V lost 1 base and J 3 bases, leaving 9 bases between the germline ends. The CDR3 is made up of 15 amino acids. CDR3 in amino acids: CASSQGRGYTGELFF. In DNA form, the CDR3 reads TGCGCCAGCAGCCAAGGCAGGGGATACACCGGGGAGCTGTTTTTT.

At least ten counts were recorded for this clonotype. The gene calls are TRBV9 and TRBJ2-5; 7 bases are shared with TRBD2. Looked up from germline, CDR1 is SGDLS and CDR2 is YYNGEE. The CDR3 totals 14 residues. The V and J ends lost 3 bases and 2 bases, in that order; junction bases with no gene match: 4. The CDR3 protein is CASSGSSGQETQYF. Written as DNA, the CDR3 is TGTGCCAGCAGCGGGTCTAGCGGACAAGAGACCCAGTACTTC.

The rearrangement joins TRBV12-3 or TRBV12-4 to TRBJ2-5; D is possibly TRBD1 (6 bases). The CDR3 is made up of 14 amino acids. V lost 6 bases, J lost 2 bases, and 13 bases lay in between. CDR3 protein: CASSFPGQQETQYF. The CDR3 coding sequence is TGTGCCAGCAGCTTCCCCGGACAGCAAGAGACCCAGTACTTC.

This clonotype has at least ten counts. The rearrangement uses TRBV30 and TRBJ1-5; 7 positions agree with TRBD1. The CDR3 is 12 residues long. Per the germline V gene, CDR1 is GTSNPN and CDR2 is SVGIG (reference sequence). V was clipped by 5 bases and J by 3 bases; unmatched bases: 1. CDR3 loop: CAWGQANQPQHF. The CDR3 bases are TGTGCCTGGGGACAGGCCAATCAGCCCCAGCATTTT.

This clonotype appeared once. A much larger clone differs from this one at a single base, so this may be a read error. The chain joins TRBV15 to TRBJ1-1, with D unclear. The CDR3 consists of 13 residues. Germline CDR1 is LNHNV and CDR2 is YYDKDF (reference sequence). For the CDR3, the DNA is TGTGCCACCGGCAGAGATCTAGGGAGCGGAGCTTTCTTT. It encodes CATGRDLGSGAFF. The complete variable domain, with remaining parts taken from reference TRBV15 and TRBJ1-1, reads DAMVIQNPRYQVTQFGKPVTLSCSQTLNHNVMYWYQQKSSQAPKLLFHYYDKDFNNEADTPDNFQSRRPNTSFCFLDIRSPGLGDTAMYLCATGRDLGSGAFFGQGTRLTVV.

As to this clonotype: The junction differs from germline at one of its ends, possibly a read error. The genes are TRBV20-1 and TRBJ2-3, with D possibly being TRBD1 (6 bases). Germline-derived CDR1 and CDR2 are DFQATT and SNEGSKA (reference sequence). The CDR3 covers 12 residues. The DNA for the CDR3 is TGCAGTCCGCTCTATGGGACAAATACACAGTATTTT. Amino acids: CSPLYGTNTQYF.

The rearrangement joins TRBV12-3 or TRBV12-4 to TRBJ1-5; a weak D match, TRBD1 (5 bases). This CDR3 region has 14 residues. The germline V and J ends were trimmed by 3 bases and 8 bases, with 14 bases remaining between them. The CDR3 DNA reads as TGTGCCAGCAGTTTTGGGGGGGACGGGGAGCCCCAGCATTTT. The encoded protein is CASSFGGDGEPQHF.